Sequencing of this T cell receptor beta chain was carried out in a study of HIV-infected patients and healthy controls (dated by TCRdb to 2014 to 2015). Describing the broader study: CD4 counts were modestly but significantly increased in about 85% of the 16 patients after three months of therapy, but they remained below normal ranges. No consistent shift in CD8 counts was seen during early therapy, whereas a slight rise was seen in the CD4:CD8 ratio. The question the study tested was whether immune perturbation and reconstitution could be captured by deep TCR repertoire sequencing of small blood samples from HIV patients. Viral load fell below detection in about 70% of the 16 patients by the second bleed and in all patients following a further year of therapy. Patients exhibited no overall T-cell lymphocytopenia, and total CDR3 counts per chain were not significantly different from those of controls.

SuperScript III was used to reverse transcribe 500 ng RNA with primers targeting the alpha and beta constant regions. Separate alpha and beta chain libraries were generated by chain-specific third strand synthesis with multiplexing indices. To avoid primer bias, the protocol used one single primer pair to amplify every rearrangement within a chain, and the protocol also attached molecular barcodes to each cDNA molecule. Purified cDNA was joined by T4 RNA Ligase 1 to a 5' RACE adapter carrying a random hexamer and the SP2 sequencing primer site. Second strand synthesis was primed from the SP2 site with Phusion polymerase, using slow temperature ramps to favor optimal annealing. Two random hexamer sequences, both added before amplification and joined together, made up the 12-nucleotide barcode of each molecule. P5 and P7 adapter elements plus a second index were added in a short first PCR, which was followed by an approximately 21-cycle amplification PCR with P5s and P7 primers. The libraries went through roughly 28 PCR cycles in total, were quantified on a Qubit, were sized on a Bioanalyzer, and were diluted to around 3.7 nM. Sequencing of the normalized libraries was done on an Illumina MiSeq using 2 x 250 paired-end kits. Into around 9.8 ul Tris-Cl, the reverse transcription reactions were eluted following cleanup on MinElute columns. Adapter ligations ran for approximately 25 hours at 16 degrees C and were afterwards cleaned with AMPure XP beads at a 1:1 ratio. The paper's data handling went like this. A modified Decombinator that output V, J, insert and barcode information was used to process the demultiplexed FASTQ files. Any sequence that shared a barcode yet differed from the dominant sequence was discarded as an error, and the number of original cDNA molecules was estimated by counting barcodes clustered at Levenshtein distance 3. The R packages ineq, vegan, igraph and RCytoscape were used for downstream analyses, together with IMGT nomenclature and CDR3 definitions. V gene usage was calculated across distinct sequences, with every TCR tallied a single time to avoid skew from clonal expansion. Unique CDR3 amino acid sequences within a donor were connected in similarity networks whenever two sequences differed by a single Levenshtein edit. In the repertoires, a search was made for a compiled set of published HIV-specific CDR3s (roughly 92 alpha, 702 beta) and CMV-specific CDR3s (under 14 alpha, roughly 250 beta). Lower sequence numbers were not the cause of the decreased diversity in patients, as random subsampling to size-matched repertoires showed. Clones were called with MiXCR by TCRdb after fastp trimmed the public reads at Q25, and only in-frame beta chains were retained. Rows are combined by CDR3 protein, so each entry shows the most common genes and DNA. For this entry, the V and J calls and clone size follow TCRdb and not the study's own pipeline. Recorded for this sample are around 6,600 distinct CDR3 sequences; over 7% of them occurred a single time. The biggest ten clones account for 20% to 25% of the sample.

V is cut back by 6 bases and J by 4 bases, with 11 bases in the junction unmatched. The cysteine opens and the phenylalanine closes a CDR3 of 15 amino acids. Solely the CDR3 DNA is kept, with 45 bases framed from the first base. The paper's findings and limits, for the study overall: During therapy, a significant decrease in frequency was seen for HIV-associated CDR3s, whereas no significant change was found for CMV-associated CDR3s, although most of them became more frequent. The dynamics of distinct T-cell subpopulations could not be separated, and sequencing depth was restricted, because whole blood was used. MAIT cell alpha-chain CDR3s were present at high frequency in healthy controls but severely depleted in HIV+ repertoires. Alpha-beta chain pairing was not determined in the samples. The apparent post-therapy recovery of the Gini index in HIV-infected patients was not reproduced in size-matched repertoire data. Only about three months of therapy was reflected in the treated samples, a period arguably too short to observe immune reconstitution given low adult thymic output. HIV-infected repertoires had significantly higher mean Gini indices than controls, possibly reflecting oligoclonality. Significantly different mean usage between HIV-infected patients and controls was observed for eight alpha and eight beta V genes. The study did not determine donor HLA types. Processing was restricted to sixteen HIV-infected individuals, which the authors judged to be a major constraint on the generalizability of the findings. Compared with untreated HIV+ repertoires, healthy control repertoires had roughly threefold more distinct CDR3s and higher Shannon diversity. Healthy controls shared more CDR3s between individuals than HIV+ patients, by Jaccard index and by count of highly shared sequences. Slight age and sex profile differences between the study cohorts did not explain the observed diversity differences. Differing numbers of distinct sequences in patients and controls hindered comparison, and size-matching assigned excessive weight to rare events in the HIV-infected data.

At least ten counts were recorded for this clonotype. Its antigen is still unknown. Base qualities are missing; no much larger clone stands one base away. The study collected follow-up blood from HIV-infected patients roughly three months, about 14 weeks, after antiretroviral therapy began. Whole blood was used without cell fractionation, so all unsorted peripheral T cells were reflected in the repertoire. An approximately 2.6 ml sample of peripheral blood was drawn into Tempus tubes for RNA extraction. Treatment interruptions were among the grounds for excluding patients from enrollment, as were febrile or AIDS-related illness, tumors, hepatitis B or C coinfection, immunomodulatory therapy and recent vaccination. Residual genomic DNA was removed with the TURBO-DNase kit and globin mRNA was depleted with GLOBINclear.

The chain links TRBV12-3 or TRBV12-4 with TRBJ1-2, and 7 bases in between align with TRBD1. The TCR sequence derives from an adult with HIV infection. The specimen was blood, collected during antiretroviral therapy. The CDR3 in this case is CASSSGQAFSYGYTF. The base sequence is TGTGCCAGCAGCTCAGGACAGGCCTTTTCCTATGGCTACACCTTC.